Presented here are 7 T cell receptor beta chains from one specimen sequenced in a study of blood T cell repertoires in COVID-19. The repertoire was sequenced with immunoSEQ multiplex PCR; TCRdb's copy has only in-frame clones and lacks some. Altogether over 300,000 clones are present, 90% being singletons, with the ten largest covering 6.5%. The sample was peripheral blood. These receptors all come from a young man with active or convalescent COVID-19.

The J gene is TRBJ2-1, the V gene TRBV24-1, with 11 nucleotides matching TRBD2. The CDR3 extends over 18 amino acids. Trimming removed 4 bases from V and 5 bases from J; junction bases left unmatched: 12. Germline V lookup: CDR1 KGHDR, CDR2 SFDVKD. The chain's CDR3 is CATSDNSGGALGDNEQFF. The CDR3, as DNA: TGTGCCACCAGTGACAATAGCGGGGGGGCCCTCGGGGACAATGAGCAGTTCTTC.

The J gene is TRBJ1-1, the V gene TRBV6-5; 7 bases align to TRBD1. CDR1 MNHEY and CDR2 SVGAGI come from the germline V gene. V lost 4 bases to trimming and J lost 0 bases; unmatched junction nucleotides: 5. The CDR3 is made up of 15 amino acids. CDR3 sequence: CASSFPGQMNTEAFF. The CDR3 DNA sequence: TGTGCCAGCAGTTTTCCGGGACAGATGAACACTGAAGCTTTCTTT.

The chain combines TRBV3-1 (or the pseudogene TRBV3-2) with TRBJ2-2, with D possibly TRBD1 on 6 matching bases. The V gene lost 4 bases and the J gene lost 5 bases, with 17 bases spanning the gap. Germline V lookup: CDR1 LGHDT, CDR2 YNNKEL (reference sequence). This CDR3 has 16 residues. For the CDR3, the DNA is TGTGCCAGCAGCCGTCCCCTACCACAGGGAACCGGGGAGCTGTTTTTT. It yields the protein CASSRPLPQGTGELFF.

A word on this clone: The same CDR3 also results from other DNA sequences found in this sample. V is TRBV7-2 and J is TRBJ1-5; 7 nucleotides line up with TRBD1. J lost 0 bases, V lost 4 bases, and 6 bases had no gene match. CDR3 length equals 16 residues. Per germline, CDR1 SGHTA and CDR2 FQGNSA. The CDR3 nucleotides are TGTGCCAGCAGCTCGAAGACAGGGCCTAGCAATCAGCCCCAGCATTTT. Its translation: CASSSKTGPSNQPQHF.

The chain links TRBV4-1 to TRBJ1-5; D perhaps matches TRBD1 (5 bases). Trimming took 0 bases from V and 2 from J, leaving 8 bases between them. The CDR3 extends over 15 amino acids. Per the germline V gene, CDR1 is MGHRA and CDR2 is YSYEKL. CDR3 DNA sequence: TGCGCCAGCAGCCAAGAAGGGGTTGGCAATCAGCCCCAGCATTTT. Protein product: CASSQEGVGNQPQHF.

The V gene is TRBV18, the J gene TRBJ1-1, with D possibly being TRBD1 (6 bases). The CDR3 loop spans 13 amino acids. Germline lookup yields CDR1 KGHSH and CDR2 LQKENI. V gave up 3 bases and J gave up 7 bases, with 12 bases separating them. For the CDR3, the DNA is TGTGCCAGCTCACCGGAAAGCAGGGGTGAAGCTTTCTTT. Residues: CASSPESRGEAFF. Full variable domain (outside the CDR3, taken from reference TRBV18 and TRBJ1-1): NAGVMQNPRHLVRRRGQEARLRCSPMKGHSHVYWYRQLPEEGLKFMVYLQKENIIDESGMPKERFSAEFPKEGPSILRIQQVVRGDSAAYFCASSPESRGEAFFGQGTRLTVV.

Here the CDR3 reads CASSDGLAVGYNEQFF. The CDR3, as DNA: TGCGCCAGCAGCGACGGCCTAGCGGTGGGGTACAATGAGCAGTTCTTC. The V call is TRBV5-1, the J call TRBJ2-1, with 7 bases identical to TRBD2. V lost 4 bases and J lost 4; bases outside the gene matches: 11. Germline CDR1 is SGHRS and CDR2 is YFSETQ. This CDR3 has 16 amino acids.